This passage covers 3 T cell receptor beta chains from one sample sequenced in a study of long-term antiretroviral therapy in people with HIV. A v3.0 immunoSEQ assay was performed at survey level. TCRdb's table, derived via immunoSEQ multiplex PCR, lists solely in-frame clones and lacks some. The data contain 33,000 or so clones, roughly four fifths of them singletons. The input for sequencing was unsorted PBMCs, taken 0.3 years after starting antiretroviral therapy. The receptor source for this set is a man aged 18 to 30 with HIV.

The CDR3 region has the DNA TGTGCCAGCAGCCTACGCTTAGCGGGGGGCACAGATACGCAGTATTTT. Translated, it gives CASSLRLAGGTDTQYF. The chain recombines TRBV7-9 with TRBJ2-3; the match to TRBD2 covers 9 bases. Unmatched junction bases numbered 7, after V lost 5 bases and J lost 1 base. CDR3 length: 16 amino acids. The germline CDR1 and CDR2 sequences are SEHNR and FQNEAQ (reference sequence).

The chain is built from TRBV7-9 and TRBJ2-1, with 7 bases aligning to TRBD1. The CDR3 is made up of 15 amino acids. V shed 1 base, J shed 5 bases, and the junction held 5 bases outside the gene matches. Germline V lookup: CDR1 SEHNR, CDR2 FQNEAQ (reference sequence). The CDR3 bases are TGTGCCAGCAGCTTAGTACAGGGGAACAACAATGAGCAGTTCTTC. This gives the protein CASSLVQGNNNEQFF. Together with reference TRBV7-9 and TRBJ2-1, the CDR3 gives the full variable domain: DTGVSQNPRHKITKRGQNVTFRCDPISEHNRLYWYRQTLGQGPEFLTYFQNEAQLEKSRLLSDRFSAERPKGSFSTLEIQRTEQGDSAMYLCASSLVQGNNNEQFFGPGTRLTVL.

CDR3 sequence (DNA): TGTGCCTGGAGGATCCACGGGACAAATTCACCCCTCCACTTT. This gives the protein CAWRIHGTNSPLHF. The genes are TRBV30 and TRBJ1-6, with a tentative D call TRBD1 (6 bases). The length of the CDR3 is 14 residues. The germline V gene encodes CDR1 GTSNPN and CDR2 SVGIG (reference sequence). Trimming removed 3 bases at V and 7 bases at J, with 13 bases between.